This TCR beta chain came from a study of blood T cell repertoires in COVID-19. Study context: Some COVID-19 samples were acute and others convalescent; all came from the United States, Italy and Spain. PBMCs, B-cell-depleted T cells, or T cells provided the cDNA or gDNA that made up the material.

CDR3 length: 11 amino acids. Germline CDR1 reads SNHLY; CDR2 reads FYNNEI. Trimming stripped 6 bases from V and 5 bases from J, with 8 bases between. As handled by the study authors: Estimates of nucleated cell counts were drawn from the amplification of reference gene primers. The data were produced by immunoSEQ multiplex PCR, yet TCRdb's version contains in-frame clones alone and is incomplete. V, J and clone size are those of that table, while D and trimming were read from the DNA. The sample contains more than 95,000 clones, just over 90% of which appear only once. The V gene is TRBV2, the J gene TRBJ2-7; maybe TRBD1 (5 bases). The sequenced sample consisted of peripheral blood. The receptor's source is a man aged 55-75 years with acute or convalescent COVID-19. CDR3 sequence reads: CASRGQHEQYV. The CDR3 nucleotides are TGTGCCAGCAGGGGGCAGCACGAGCAGTACGTC.